The 25 T cell receptor beta chains given below trace back to one sample, sequenced in a study of tumor and adjacent non-tumor tissue in lung cancer (dated by TCRdb to the late 2010s). The library was produced with multiplex PCR. The run used an Illumina HiSeq 2500. TCRbeta libraries were built by three rounds of nested PCR using primers (Table S4), following protocols modified from ARM-PCR. Using fastp at Q25 and MiXCR, TCRdb reprocessed the public reads and kept productive beta chains. Under each unique CDR3 protein, matching rows form one entry showing the most common genes and DNA. The sample table records under 95,000 distinct CDR3 sequences; approximately 70% of these occur just once. The ten largest clones take up approximately 20% of the sample. Bulk unsorted tissue served as the source for RNA extraction, and RNA quality was assessed using a NanoDrop ND-1000 and an Agilent 2100. The sequenced material came from lung tumor tissue. The receptors derive from a man aged 55 to 70 with non-small cell lung cancer.

V and J are TRBV10-3 and TRBJ2-1, with 11 bases fitting TRBD2. Germline CDR1 reads ENHRY; CDR2 reads SYGVKD. V dropped 0 bases and J dropped 2; count of bases not matched to a gene: 3. CDR3 length equals 17 residues. CDR3 DNA: TGTGCCATCAGTGAGTCGATTAGCGGGGGGGCCTACAATGAGCAGTTCTTC. Encoded protein: CAISESISGGAYNEQFF.

Concerning this clonotype: It may be a read error: a sequence one base away is much more abundant. The rearrangement links TRBV6-5 to TRBJ2-7; TRBD1 matches at 7 bases. The germline gives CDR1 MNHEY, CDR2 SVGAGI. V was clipped by 8 bases and J by 0 bases; unmatched bases: 7. This CDR3 is 14 amino acids long. The CDR3 reads CASGRGGPSYEQYF. The CDR3, as DNA: TGTGCCAGCGGTAGAGGGGGCCCCTCCTACGAGCAGTACTTC.

Concerning this clonotype: This clone may be a read error of a much larger clone one base away. The chain links TRBV6-1 to TRBJ2-7, with TRBD2 as a possible D gene (6 bases). Germline V gene sequence: CDR1 MNHNS, CDR2 SASEGT. This CDR3 is built from 15 residues. The V and J ends lost 2 bases and 4 bases respectively, with 15 bases between them. The CDR3 region is CASSETAGRIYEQYF. As DNA, the CDR3 is TGTGCCAGCAGTGAAACTGCAGGGAGGATATACGAGCAGTACTTC.

As concerns this clonotype: A read error is possible here, since a much larger clone lies one base away. The chain carries TRBV7-8 and TRBJ2-3; 10 bases align to TRBD2. Germline V gene data show CDR1 as SGHVS and CDR2 as FQNEAQ. The CDR3 length is 18 residues. The CDR3 region is CASSLGLAGVSSTETQYF. Written as DNA, the CDR3 is TGTGCCAGCAGCTTGGGTCTAGCGGGAGTTAGCAGCACAGAAACGCAGTATTTT.

Regarding this clonotype: One end of the junction is discordant with germline, which a read error may explain. The chain uses TRBV4-3 and TRBJ2-2; D is undetermined. This CDR3 is 15 amino acids long. Germline CDR1 is LGHNA and CDR2 is YSLEER. CDR3: CASSQDLRYPGELFF. In nucleotides, the CDR3 is TGTGCCAGCAGCCAAGATCTAAGGTACCCCGGGGAGCTGTTTTTT.

This clonotype was counted once. V gene TRBV28 combines with J gene TRBJ1-1; D is uncertain. Trimming cost V 5 bases and J 3 bases, with 16 bases left between them. Germline CDR1 reads MDHEN; CDR2 reads SYDVKM. This CDR3 is 15 amino acids long. CDR3: CASSPSGLRDTEAFF. The DNA of the CDR3 is TGTGCCAGCAGTCCAAGTGGGCTACGGGACACTGAAGCTTTCTTT.

This clonotype was recorded once. The rearrangement joins TRBV2 to TRBJ2-3; TRBD2 aligns across 8 bases. Germline V gives CDR1 SNHLY, CDR2 FYNNEI. The CDR3 is made up of 15 amino acids. Unmatched junction bases numbered 6, after V lost 6 bases and J lost 1 base. CDR3 region: CASSPREGGTDTQYF. Here the CDR3 DNA reads TGTGCCAGCAGCCCTCGGGAGGGTGGCACAGATACGCAGTATTTT.

The chain links TRBV4-3 to TRBJ2-7, with 9 bases that match TRBD1. CDR1 is LGHNA, CDR2 YSLEER, per germline. Germline trimming cut 0 bases from V and 6 bases from J; bases unmatched to any gene: 9. The CDR3 sequence is 16 residues long. The DNA for the CDR3 is TGCGCCAGCAGCCAAGATAAGGACAGGGGTCTTTCCGAGCAGTACTTC. Its protein product is CASSQDKDRGLSEQYF.

Points on this clonotype: Its ends do not fully match the called genes, so a read error is possible. The chain couples TRBV12-3 or TRBV12-4 to TRBJ2-6; TRBD2 is a possible D gene (6 bases). CDR3 length: 15 residues. The CDR3 loop reads CASSFGGFGANVLTF. CDR3 in DNA: TGTGCCAGCAGTTTTGGAGGGTTTGGGGCCAACGTCCTAACTTTC.

To note about this clonotype: A much larger clone lies one base from this, so it may be a read error. The chain is built from TRBV14 and TRBJ1-2; no reliable D call. This CDR3 contains 13 residues. V lost 0 bases to trimming and J lost 7 bases, with 9 bases between them. Per germline, CDR1 SGHDN and CDR2 FVKESK. This chain's CDR3 is CASSQDTKLGYTF. Written as DNA, the CDR3 is TGTGCCAGCAGCCAAGATACGAAGCTTGGCTACACCTTC.

A word on this clonotype: This could be a read error, since a much larger clone is one nucleotide away. V usage is TRBV30 and J usage is TRBJ1-4; 9 nucleotides align to TRBD1. V lost 2 bases and J lost 6; bases outside the gene matches: 1. This CDR3 region has 13 residues. Germline assignment: CDR1 GTSNPN and CDR2 SVGIG (reference sequence). As DNA, the CDR3 is TGTGCCTGGAGTTGGGACAGGGATGAAAAACTGTTTTTT. Residues: CAWSWDRDEKLFF. Combining the CDR3 with reference TRBV30 and TRBJ1-4 gives the whole variable domain SQTIHQWPATLVQPVGSPLSLECTVEGTSNPNLYWYRQAAGRGLQLLFYSVGIGQISSEVPQNLSASRPQDRQFILSSKKLLLSDSGFYLCAWSWDRDEKLFFGSGTQLSVL.

On this clonotype: One junction end disagrees with the germline gene, perhaps due to a read error. The chain employs TRBV10-2 and TRBJ2-7, with 7 bases matching TRBD1. This CDR3 spans 15 amino acids. Germline CDR1 is WSHSY and CDR2 is SAAADI. This chain's CDR3 is CVSSEPTTGPYEQYF. In DNA form, the CDR3 reads TGCGTCAGCAGTGAACCCACGACAGGGCCCTACGAGCAGTACTTC.

Regarding this clonotype: An end of the junction differs from the germline gene, which may be a read error. The genes are TRBV29-1 and TRBJ2-1; D assignment may be TRBD1 or TRBD2 (5 bases each). The CDR3 is 17 amino acids. Germline CDR1 reads SQVTM; CDR2 reads ANQGSEA. CDR3 nucleotides: TGCAGCGTTGTTGGGCATGGGGGATATCGGGCATACAATAAGCAGTTCTTC. Translated: CSVVGHGGYRAYNKQFF.

This clonotype has a count of ten or more. The chain joins TRBV12-3 or TRBV12-4 to TRBJ1-4; TRBD1 aligns across 10 bases. This CDR3 comprises 15 residues. With V trimmed by 5 bases and J by 7 bases, 7 bases remained unmatched. For the CDR3, the DNA is TGTGCCAGCAGTACCCGGACAGGGGGTGGTGAAAAACTGTTTTTT. Protein sequence: CASSTRTGGGEKLFF.

The V and J genes are TRBV6-5 and TRBJ1-2; no clear D. This CDR3 is built from 14 residues. Germline CDR1 is MNHEY and CDR2 is SVGAGI. The CDR3 sequence is CVSSYSRGFYGYTF. In DNA, the CDR3 is TGTGTTAGCAGTTACTCGAGAGGGTTCTATGGCTACACCTTC.

As concerns this clonotype: At one end, the junction sequence differs from germline, possibly due to a read error. The rearrangement uses TRBV5-4 and TRBJ2-2; 10 nucleotides match TRBD1. Germline V gives CDR1 SGHNT, CDR2 YYREEE (reference sequence). This CDR3 comprises 16 residues. The CDR3 nucleotides read TGTGCCATCAGCGCGGGACAGGGGAAGAACACCGGGGAGCTGTTTTTT. It translates to CAISAGQGKNTGELFF. The full variable domain, completed using reference TRBV5-4 and TRBJ2-2, is ETGVTQSPTHLIKTRGQQVTLRCSSQSGHNTVSWYQQALGQGPQFIFQYYREEENGRGNFPPRFSGLQFPNYSSELNVNALELDDSALYLCAISAGQGKNTGELFFGEGSRLTVL.

This clonotype was seen just once. Compared with germline, one end of the junction differs, possibly owing to a read error. V and J are TRBV6-1 and TRBJ2-6; tentative D call: TRBD2 (6 bases). The CDR3 loop spans 16 amino acids. Germline-derived CDR1 and CDR2 are MNHNS and SASEGT. The CDR3 sequence is CVSSEAMGTGVNVLTF. The DNA of the CDR3 is TGTGTCAGCAGTGAAGCGATGGGGACTGGGGTCAACGTCCTGACTTTC.

Comment on this clonotype: One junction end disagrees with the germline gene, perhaps due to a read error. The gene calls are TRBV12-3 or TRBV12-4 and TRBJ2-5; possibly TRBD2 for D (5 bases). The CDR3 has 14 residues. The CDR3 sequence is CAISLTVRGETQYF. The CDR3 DNA is TGTGCCATCAGTTTAACGGTCCGCGGGGAGACCCAGTACTTC.

Turning to this clonotype: One base away lies a much larger clone, so this may be a sequencing read error. Given the absence of the conserved phenylalanine or tryptophan at the CDR3 end, a read error is likely. The chain recombines TRBV20-1 with TRBJ2-3, with D hard to call. This CDR3 region has 10 residues. Between the trimmed V and J ends, which lost 3 bases and 7 bases, there was a span of 5 bases. Germline CDR1 DFQATT, CDR2 SNEGSKA (reference sequence). CDR3 nucleotides: TGCAGTGCTAGTTCATATACGCAGTATCTT. Translating it yields CSASSYTQYL.

A remark on this clonotype: A much bigger clone sits one base away, suggesting this may be a read error. The chain carries TRBV11-2 and TRBJ2-1; D is possibly TRBD1 (5 bases). From germline, CDR1 is SGHAT and CDR2 FQNNGV. The CDR3 loop spans 14 amino acids. CDR3 in DNA: TGTCCCAGCAGGTCGGGCGCAGGGCTCAATGAGCAGTTCTTC. It codes for CPSRSGAGLNEQFF.

A word on this clonotype: A junction end diverges from the germline sequence, so it may reflect a read error. This sequence joins TRBV7-9 and TRBJ2-7, with D possibly TRBD2 on 5 matching bases. The CDR3 extends over 15 amino acids. Germline V lookup: CDR1 SEHNR, CDR2 FQNEAQ (reference sequence). The CDR3 sequence is CANSSAAGESYEQYF. The DNA of the CDR3 is TGTGCCAACAGCTCAGCGGCAGGAGAGTCCTACGAGCAGTACTTC.

As regards this clonotype: A much bigger clone sits one base away, suggesting this may be a read error. The chain employs TRBV14 and TRBJ2-5; D is perhaps TRBD1 (6 bases). Germline CDR1 SGHDN, CDR2 FVKESK. V lost 7 bases and J lost 2, with 11 bases in between. The CDR3 is made up of 13 amino acids. CDR3 region: CASIKDRQETQYF. The DNA of the CDR3 is TGTGCCAGCATCAAGGACAGACAAGAGACCCAGTACTTC.

Turning to this clonotype: The junction departs from germline at one end; a sequencing error may be responsible. This chain links TRBV4-3 with TRBJ2-2; the D gene is possibly TRBD1 (5 bases). Germline V gene sequence: CDR1 LGHNA, CDR2 YSLEER. The length of the CDR3 is 15 residues. CDR3 in amino acids: CVSSQETAYAGELFF. CDR3 DNA sequence: TGCGTCAGCAGCCAGGAGACAGCTTACGCCGGGGAGCTGTTTTTT.

This clonotype was recorded many times. The V gene is TRBV12-3 or TRBV12-4, the J gene TRBJ2-7; 11 bases fit TRBD1. The CDR3 has 14 residues. Trimming took 6 bases from V and 5 from J; bases not matched to a gene: 6. The CDR3 sequence: CASRGTGGTHEQYF. For the CDR3, the DNA is TGTGCCAGCAGAGGGACAGGGGGTACCCACGAGCAGTACTTC.

This clonotype was seen only once. The germline gene is not matched at one end of the junction; a read error may be the cause. This chain joins TRBV5-4 and TRBJ2-3; the match to TRBD2 covers 7 bases. The CDR3 spans 15 residues. Germline CDR1 reads SGHNT; CDR2 reads YYREEE (reference sequence). The CDR3 spells CASSSDGSGMDTQCF. The CDR3 DNA reads TGTGCCAGCAGCTCGGACGGGAGCGGGATGGATACGCAGTGTTTT.